This T cell receptor (beta chain) appears in the sequencing data of a study of blood T cells in healthy people across ages. At the level of the study: Template switching captured about one barcoded beta molecule per two T cells.

This clonotype has more than one count but fewer than ten. Looked up from germline, CDR1 is SEHNR and CDR2 is FQNEAQ (reference sequence). Germline trimming cut 3 bases from V and 2 bases from J; bases unmatched to any gene: 4. This CDR3 contains 16 residues. A second PCR of about 7 to 11 cycles used a sample-barcoded 5' primer and a J-beta primer mix. Through a template-switch adaptor with 12 random nucleotides, each cDNA molecule received a tag. TCRdb ran MiXCR on the 5' RACE reads and lists one entry per CDR3 protein. The table records around 1,600,000 distinct CDR3 sequences, 42% of them present only once.

The rearrangement uses TRBV7-9 and TRBJ2-6; 7 bases align to TRBD1. This TCR was recovered from a woman between 18 and 29 years old in good health. The sample comprised blood. CDR3 nucleotide sequence: TGTGCCAGCAGCTTGCCCACAGGGGCTGGGGCCAACGTCCTGACTTTC. It translates to CASSLPTGAGANVLTF. Full variable domain (missing parts from reference TRBV7-9 and TRBJ2-6): DTGVSQNPRHKITKRGQNVTFRCDPISEHNRLYWYRQTLGQGPEFLTYFQNEAQLEKSRLLSDRFSAERPKGSFSTLEIQRTEQGDSAMYLCASSLPTGAGANVLTFGAGSRLTVL.